The 21 T cell receptor beta chains below all came from one sample that was sequenced in a study of blood T cell repertoires in COVID-19. Repertoires were generated with immunoSEQ multiplex PCR, while TCRdb's copy carries only in-frame clones and drops some. Among about 73,000 clones listed, about four fifths were seen once. Sequencing was performed on peripheral blood. Receptors were obtained from a human donor in a cohort sampled during active COVID-19.

This rearrangement joins TRBV3-1 (or the pseudogene TRBV3-2) to TRBJ2-5; TRBD2 is a possible D gene (5 bases). The ends were cut back, 0 bases at V and 1 base at J, with 9 bases in the middle. The CDR3 loop spans 15 amino acids. Germline V lookup: CDR1 LGHDT, CDR2 YNNKEL (reference sequence). CDR3 DNA sequence: TGTGCCAGCAGCCAAGAACGACTAACCCAAGAGACCCAGTACTTC. It yields the protein CASSQERLTQETQYF.

The chain is built from TRBV6-6 and TRBJ2-3; 7 nucleotides line up with TRBD1. With V trimmed by 5 bases and J by 4 bases, 18 bases remained unmatched. CDR3 size: 18 residues. Germline CDR1 is MNHNY and CDR2 is SVGAGI (reference sequence). The CDR3 bases are TGTGCCAGCAGTCGACGAATCACCGGGCAGGGGGTATCAGATACGCAGTATTTT. Amino acids: CASSRRITGQGVSDTQYF.

The chain employs TRBV10-3 and TRBJ1-1; TRBD1 might be the D (6 bases). Trimming removed 10 bases at V and 3 bases at J, with 18 bases between. The CDR3 consists of 14 residues. Germline V gene data show CDR1 as ENHRY and CDR2 as SYGVKD. The CDR3 loop is CATRGGLVDTEAFF. The CDR3 region has the DNA TGTGCCACCCGGGGGGGGCTGGTGGACACTGAAGCTTTCTTT.

The CDR3 sequence is CASRGAGAYEQYF. CDR3 in DNA: TGTGCTTCCCGTGGGGCAGGGGCCTACGAGCAGTACTTC. The chain recombines TRBV7-2 with TRBJ2-7; a possible D gene is TRBD1 (6 bases). Looked up from germline, CDR1 is SGHTA and CDR2 is FQGNSA. CDR3 length equals 13 residues.

This clone showed up just a few times. The rearrangement links TRBV9 to TRBJ2-3, with D possibly TRBD2 on 5 matching bases. V was shortened by 3 bases and J by 2 bases, with 13 bases between the two germline ends. Germline loops: CDR1 SGDLS, CDR2 YYNGEE. The CDR3 consists of 15 residues. CDR3 region: CASSGEAAFTDTQYF. CDR3 DNA sequence: TGTGCCAGCAGCGGGGAAGCGGCTTTCACAGATACGCAGTATTTT.

This clone occurred a few times. The J gene is TRBJ1-4, the V gene TRBV6-6; TRBD1 agrees at 8 bases. The ends lost 7 bases at V and 14 bases at J; junction bases unmatched: 15. The germline gives CDR1 MNHNY, CDR2 SVGAGI (reference sequence). The CDR3 covers 14 residues. The CDR3 here is CASTGDRSPLMLFF. CDR3 nucleotide sequence: TGTGCCAGCACCGGGGACAGGAGTCCTTTAATGCTGTTTTTT.

CDR3 protein: CASSPGTSADTQYF. Written as DNA, the CDR3 is TGCGCCAGCAGCCCTGGGACTAGCGCCGATACGCAGTATTTT. The V and J genes are TRBV5-1 and TRBJ2-3, with TRBD2 matching over 10 bases. CDR1 SGHRS and CDR2 YFSETQ come from the germline V gene. The CDR3 extends over 14 amino acids. V was pared by 4 bases and J by 6 bases, with 5 bases of the junction left unmatched.

This chain uses TRBV3-1 (or the pseudogene TRBV3-2) with TRBJ2-6, with TRBD1 as a possible D gene (6 bases). This CDR3 has 17 amino acids. In germline, CDR1 is LGHDT, CDR2 YNNKEL (reference sequence). V was cut by 3 bases and J by 1 base, with 13 bases left in between. The CDR3 coding sequence is TGTGCCAGCAGCCACCAGGACAGACCGTCTGGGGCCAACGTCCTGACTTTC. It is translated as CASSHQDRPSGANVLTF.

This clone is labeled medium-sized (0.01 to 0.1%). The chain carries TRBV7-9 and TRBJ1-5; the match to TRBD1 covers 9 bases. CDR3 size: 15 residues. V shed 5 bases, J shed 4 bases, and the junction held 6 bases outside the gene matches. The germline V gene has CDR1 SEHNR and CDR2 FQNEAQ (reference sequence). The CDR3 region is CASSKTGGLNQPQHF. CDR3 nucleotide sequence: TGTGCCAGCAGCAAAACAGGGGGCCTTAATCAGCCCCAGCATTTT. The whole variable domain, remainder taken from reference TRBV7-9 and TRBJ1-5, is DTGVSQNPRHKITKRGQNVTFRCDPISEHNRLYWYRQTLGQGPEFLTYFQNEAQLEKSRLLSDRFSAERPKGSFSTLEIQRTEQGDSAMYLCASSKTGGLNQPQHFGDGTRLSIL.

The gene calls are TRBV6-1 and TRBJ1-1; no clear D. Germline assignment: CDR1 MNHNS and CDR2 SASEGT. Deletions cut 1 base from V and 5 bases from J, with 11 bases between. This CDR3 comprises 14 residues. For the CDR3, the DNA is TGTGCCAGCAGTGAAGAGGCCCGGAGAACTGAAGCTTTCTTT. This gives the protein CASSEEARRTEAFF.

The rearrangement links TRBV7-8 to TRBJ1-2; D is ambiguous. The germline V gene encodes CDR1 SGHVS and CDR2 FQNEAQ. V lost 3 bases and J lost 2, with 7 bases in between. This CDR3 spans 13 amino acids. CDR3 region: CASSFVRNYGYTF. The CDR3 DNA is TGTGCCAGCAGCTTTGTCAGGAACTATGGCTACACCTTC.

This clone showed up just once. The CDR3 here is CASSNPSRASGYYEQYF. In DNA, the CDR3 is TGTGCCAGCAGCAACCCTTCCCGGGCTAGCGGTTACTACGAGCAGTACTTC. The chain is built from TRBV21-1 and TRBJ2-7; the DNA was not compared with TRBD2, the D call given in the table. TRBV21-1 is designated a pseudogene. The CDR3 has 17 residues.

This clone was observed once. The rearrangement joins TRBV7-9 to TRBJ1-1, with 8 bases matching TRBD1. Germline V gene data show CDR1 as SEHNR and CDR2 as FQNEAQ (reference sequence). The trim removed 5 bases at V and 0 bases at J, leaving 8 bases unmatched. The CDR3 sequence is 16 residues long. CDR3 bases: TGTGCCAGCAGCCCCCCCCAGGGGGCGATGAACACTGAAGCTTTCTTT. Translation gives CASSPPQGAMNTEAFF.

This clone turned up a few times. V is TRBV11-2 and J is TRBJ2-5, with 7 bases lining up with TRBD1. The CDR3 has 13 residues. Germline V CDR1 and CDR2: SGHAT, FQNNGV. Losses at the gene ends were 6 bases for V and 4 bases for J; bases not matched to a gene: 5. The CDR3 DNA sequence: TGTGCCAGCAGTTGGGACAGTAGAGAGACCCAGTACTTC. Translation: CASSWDSRETQYF.

Here the CDR3 DNA reads TGTGCCAGCTCACCAGGGAGTTACAATCAGCCCCAGCATTTT. Encoded protein: CASSPGSYNQPQHF. The chain uses TRBV18 and TRBJ1-5, with no clear D. The germline V gene has CDR1 KGHSH and CDR2 LQKENI. Deletions cut 2 bases from V and 3 bases from J, with 8 bases between. CDR3 length equals 14 residues.

This rearrangement joins TRBV20-1 to TRBJ2-7; D perhaps matches TRBD1 (5 bases). The CDR3 has 16 residues. CDR1 is DFQATT, CDR2 SNEGSKA, per germline (reference sequence). Deletions cut 3 bases from V and 2 bases from J, with 20 bases between. As DNA, the CDR3 is TGCAGTGCTAGTGTCTCGTTAGGGGCAGGAGCCTACGAGCAGTACTTC. It is translated as CSASVSLGAGAYEQYF.

CDR3 DNA sequence: TGTGCCAGCAGTTACGGCACAGGGGCTAGGACTGAAGCTTTCTTT. It is translated as CASSYGTGARTEAFF. The rearrangement links TRBV6-5 to TRBJ1-1, with 7 bases identical to TRBD1. CDR3 length: 15 amino acids. J lost 5 bases, V lost 2 bases, and 8 bases had no gene match. Germline values: CDR1 MNHEY, CDR2 SVGAGI.

The rearrangement links TRBV9 to TRBJ1-2; 8 positions agree with TRBD1. This CDR3 comprises 14 residues. Unmatched junction bases numbered 4, after V lost 0 bases and J lost 6 bases. The germline V gene encodes CDR1 SGDLS and CDR2 YYNGEE. The CDR3 is CASSVGQGPNGYTF. CDR3 bases: TGTGCCAGCAGCGTAGGACAGGGGCCTAATGGCTACACCTTC.

The rearrangement joins TRBV4-1 to TRBJ2-3; D possibly corresponds to TRBD2 (6 bases). Germline V CDR1 and CDR2: MGHRA, YSYEKL. The ends were cut back, 0 bases at V and 6 bases at J, with 16 bases in the middle. The CDR3 sequence is 16 residues long. CDR3 sequence reads: CASSQDPAGLHDTQYF. The CDR3, as DNA: TGCGCCAGCAGCCAAGATCCGGCGGGGCTTCACGATACGCAGTATTTT.

The V call is TRBV5-1, the J call TRBJ1-6, with TRBD1 matching over 7 bases. CDR3 length: 15 residues. The junction had 6 bases not matched to a gene; V was cut back by 0 bases and J by 9 bases. The germline CDR1 and CDR2 sequences are SGHRS and YFSETQ. This CDR3 reads CASSLAAGGSSPLHF. For the CDR3, the DNA is TGCGCCAGCAGCTTGGCCGCAGGGGGAAGTTCACCCCTCCACTTT.

The chain couples TRBV19 to TRBJ2-3; tentative D call: TRBD2 (6 bases). CDR1 LNHDA and CDR2 SQIVND come from the germline V gene (reference sequence). The V end was cut by 3 bases, the J end by 1 base, with 20 bases between. The CDR3 is 18 amino acids. The CDR3 nucleotides read TGTGCCAGTAGTATCCTGGGTCGGCGGGGCTCAGGCACAGATACGCAGTATTTT. It is translated as CASSILGRRGSGTDTQYF.